This entry is about one TCR beta chain. Antigen: not known. Germline CDR1 SEHNR, CDR2 FQNEAQ (reference sequence). Trimming left V 2 bases short and J 3 bases short, with 6 bases between. The CDR3 sequence is 13 residues long. This entry belongs to a study of T cell repertoires in cytomegalovirus infection. TCRdb redid the calling of the reads with MiXCR, one entry per CDR3 protein. The data show hundreds of thousands of distinct CDR3 sequences, roughly a third seen once. Sequenced here: cultured PBMCs, sampled from culture after CMV antigen stimulation. The V gene is TRBV7-9, the J gene TRBJ2-3; D gene unclear. The sequence was collected from a human donor in good health (CMV status not recorded). Some clones in this sample may be carry-over from other donors' samples. Here the CDR3 DNA reads TGTGCCAGCAGCTTAATAAATACAGATACGCAGTATTTT. Translating it yields CASSLINTDTQYF. Based on the CDR3 plus reference TRBV7-9 and TRBJ2-3, the full variable domain is DTGVSQNPRHKITKRGQNVTFRCDPISEHNRLYWYRQTLGQGPEFLTYFQNEAQLEKSRLLSDRFSAERPKGSFSTLEIQRTEQGDSAMYLCASSLINTDTQYFGPGTRLTVL.